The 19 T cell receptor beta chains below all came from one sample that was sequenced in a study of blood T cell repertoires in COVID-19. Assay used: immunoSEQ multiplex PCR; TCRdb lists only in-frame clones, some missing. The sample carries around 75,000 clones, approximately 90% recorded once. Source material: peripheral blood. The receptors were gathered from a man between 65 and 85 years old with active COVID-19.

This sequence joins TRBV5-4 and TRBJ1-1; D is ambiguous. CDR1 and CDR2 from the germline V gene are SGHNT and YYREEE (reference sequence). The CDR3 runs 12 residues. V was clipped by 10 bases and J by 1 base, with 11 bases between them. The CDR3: CAAGSPNTEAFF. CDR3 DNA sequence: TGTGCCGCGGGGTCCCCGAACACTGAAGCTTTCTTT.

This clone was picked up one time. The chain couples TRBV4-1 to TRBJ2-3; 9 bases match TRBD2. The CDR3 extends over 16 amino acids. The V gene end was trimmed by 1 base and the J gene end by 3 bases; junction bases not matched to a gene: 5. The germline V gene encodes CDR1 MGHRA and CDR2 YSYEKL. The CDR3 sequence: CASSQGLAEGTDTQYF. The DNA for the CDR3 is TGCGCCAGCAGCCAAGGACTAGCGGAAGGTACAGATACGCAGTATTTT.

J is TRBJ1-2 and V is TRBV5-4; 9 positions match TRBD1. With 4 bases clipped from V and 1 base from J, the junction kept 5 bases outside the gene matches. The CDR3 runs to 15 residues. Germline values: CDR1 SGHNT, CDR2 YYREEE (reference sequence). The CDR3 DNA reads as TGTGCCAGCAGCGAGGGGGGACAGGGTAACTATGGCTACACCTTC. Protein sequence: CASSEGGQGNYGYTF.

Written as DNA, the CDR3 is TGTGCCAGCACCCGAGGGGTGGGACTAGCGGGAGTGGGAGAGACCCAGTACTTC. This sequence encodes CASTRGVGLAGVGETQYF. This chain joins TRBV28 and TRBJ2-5, with 14 bases identical to TRBD2. CDR1 is MDHEN and CDR2 is SYDVKM in the germline V gene. The junction had 14 bases not matched to a gene; V was cut back by 7 bases and J by 4 bases. The CDR3 length is 18 residues.

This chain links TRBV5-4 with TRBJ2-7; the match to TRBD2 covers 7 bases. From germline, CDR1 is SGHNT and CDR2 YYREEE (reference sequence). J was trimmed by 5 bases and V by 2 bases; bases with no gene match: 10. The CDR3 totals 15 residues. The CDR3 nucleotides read TGTGCCAGCAGCTTCGGGGGAGGGGATATCGACGAGCAGTACTTC. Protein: CASSFGGGDIDEQYF. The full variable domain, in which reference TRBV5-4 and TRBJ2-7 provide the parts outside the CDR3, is ETGVTQSPTHLIKTRGQQVTLRCSSQSGHNTVSWYQQALGQGPQFIFQYYREEENGRGNFPPRFSGLQFPNYSSELNVNALELDDSALYLCASSFGGGDIDEQYFGPGTRLTVT.

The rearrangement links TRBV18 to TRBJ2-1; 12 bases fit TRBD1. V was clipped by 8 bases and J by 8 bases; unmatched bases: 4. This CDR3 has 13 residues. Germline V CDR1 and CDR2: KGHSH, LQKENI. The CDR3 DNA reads TGTGCCAGCGGGGGGACAGGGGGCGATGAGCAGTTCTTC. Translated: CASGGTGGDEQFF.

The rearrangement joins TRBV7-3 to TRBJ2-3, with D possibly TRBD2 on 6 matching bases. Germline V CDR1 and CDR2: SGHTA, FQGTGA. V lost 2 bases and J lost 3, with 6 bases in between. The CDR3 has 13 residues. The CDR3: CASSLGRTDTQYF. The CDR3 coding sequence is TGTGCCAGCAGCTTAGGGAGGACAGATACGCAGTATTTT.

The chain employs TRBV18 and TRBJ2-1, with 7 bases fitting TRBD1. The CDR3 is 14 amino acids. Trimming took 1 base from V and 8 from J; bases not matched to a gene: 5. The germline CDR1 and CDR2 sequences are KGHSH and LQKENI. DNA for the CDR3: TGTGCCAGCTCACCACTGTCCCAGGGGGATGAGCAGTTCTTC. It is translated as CASSPLSQGDEQFF.

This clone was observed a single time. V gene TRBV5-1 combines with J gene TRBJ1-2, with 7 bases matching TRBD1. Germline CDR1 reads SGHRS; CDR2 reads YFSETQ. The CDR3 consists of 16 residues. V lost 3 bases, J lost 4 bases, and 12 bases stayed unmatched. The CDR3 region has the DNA TGCGCCAGCAGCTCCGGAACTCGACAGGGCCCCTATGGCTACACCTTC. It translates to CASSSGTRQGPYGYTF.

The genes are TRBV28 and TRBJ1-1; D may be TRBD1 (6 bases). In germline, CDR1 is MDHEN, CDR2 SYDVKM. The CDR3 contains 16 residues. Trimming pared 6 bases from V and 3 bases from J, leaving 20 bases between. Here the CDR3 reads CASRSRSQGSYTEAFF. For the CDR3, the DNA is TGTGCCAGCAGGTCCCGATCACAGGGTTCTTACACTGAAGCTTTCTTT. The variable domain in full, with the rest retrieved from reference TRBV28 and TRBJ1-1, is DVKVTQSSRYLVKRTGEKVFLECVQDMDHENMFWYRQDPGLGLRLIYFSYDVKMKEKGDIPEGYSVSREKKERFSLILESASTNQTSMYLCASRSRSQGSYTEAFFGQGTRLTVV.

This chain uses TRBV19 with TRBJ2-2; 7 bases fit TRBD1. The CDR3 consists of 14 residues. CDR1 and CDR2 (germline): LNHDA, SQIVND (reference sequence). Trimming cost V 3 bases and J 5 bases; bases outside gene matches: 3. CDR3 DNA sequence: TGTGCCAGTAGTATCTTGGGACAGACCGGGGAGCTGTTTTTT. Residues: CASSILGQTGELFF.

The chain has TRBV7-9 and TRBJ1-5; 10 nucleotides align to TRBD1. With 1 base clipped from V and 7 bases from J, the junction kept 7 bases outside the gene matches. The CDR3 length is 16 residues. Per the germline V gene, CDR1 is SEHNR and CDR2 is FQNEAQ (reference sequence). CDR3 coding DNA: TGTGCCAGCAGCTTAGTGGTCGGGACAGGGGTGCAGCCCCAGCATTTT. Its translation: CASSLVVGTGVQPQHF.

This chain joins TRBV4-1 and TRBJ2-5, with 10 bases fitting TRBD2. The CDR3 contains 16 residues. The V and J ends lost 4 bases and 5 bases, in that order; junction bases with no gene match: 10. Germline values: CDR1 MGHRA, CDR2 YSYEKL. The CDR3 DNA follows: TGCGCCAGCAGCCCCCCAGCGGGAGGGCGGGGGGAGACCCAGTACTTC. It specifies CASSPPAGGRGETQYF.

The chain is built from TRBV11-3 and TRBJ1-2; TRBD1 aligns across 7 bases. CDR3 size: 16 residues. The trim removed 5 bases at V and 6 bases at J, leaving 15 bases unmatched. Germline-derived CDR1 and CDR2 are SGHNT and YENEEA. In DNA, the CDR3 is TGTGCCAGCAGCACCCCGGGCAGGGGGTCTCTTCATGGCTACACCTTC. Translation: CASSTPGRGSLHGYTF.

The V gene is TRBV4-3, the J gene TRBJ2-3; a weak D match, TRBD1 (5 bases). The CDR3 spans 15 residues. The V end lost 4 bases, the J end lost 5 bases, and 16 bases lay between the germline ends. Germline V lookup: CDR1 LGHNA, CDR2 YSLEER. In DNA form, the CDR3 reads TGCGCCAGCAGCCCCAGGGTAGGGGTGGGAGATACGCAGTATTTT. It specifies CASSPRVGVGDTQYF.

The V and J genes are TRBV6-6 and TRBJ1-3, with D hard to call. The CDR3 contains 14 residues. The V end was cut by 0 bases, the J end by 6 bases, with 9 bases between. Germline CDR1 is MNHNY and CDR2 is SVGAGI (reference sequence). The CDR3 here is CASSYSPPQNTIYF. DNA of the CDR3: TGTGCCAGCAGTTACTCTCCCCCACAAAACACCATATATTTT.

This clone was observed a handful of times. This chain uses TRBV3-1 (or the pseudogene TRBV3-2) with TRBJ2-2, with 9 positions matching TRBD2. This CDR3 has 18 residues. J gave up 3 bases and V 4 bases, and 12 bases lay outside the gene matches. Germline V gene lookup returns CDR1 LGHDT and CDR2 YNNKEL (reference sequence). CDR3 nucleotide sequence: TGTGCCAGCAGCCCAACCGGGGTGGTAGCGGGGGACACCGGGGAGCTGTTTTTT. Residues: CASSPTGVVAGDTGELFF.

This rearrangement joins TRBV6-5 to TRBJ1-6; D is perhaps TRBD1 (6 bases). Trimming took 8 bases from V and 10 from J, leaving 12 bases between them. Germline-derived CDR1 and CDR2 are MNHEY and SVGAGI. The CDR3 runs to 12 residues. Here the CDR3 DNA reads TGTGCCAGCCGGGAGGGGGGGTCACCCCTCCACTTT. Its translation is CASREGGSPLHF.

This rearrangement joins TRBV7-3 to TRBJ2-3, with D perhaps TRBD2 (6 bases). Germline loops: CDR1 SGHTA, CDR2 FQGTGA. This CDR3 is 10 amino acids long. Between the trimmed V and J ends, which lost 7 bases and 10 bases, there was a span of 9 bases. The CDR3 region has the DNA TGTGCCAGCACTAGCGACCCGCAGTATTTT. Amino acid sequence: CASTSDPQYF.